The subject of this entry is one TCR beta chain. This record belongs to a study of blood T cell repertoires in COVID-19. On the study more broadly: Some COVID-19 samples were acute and others convalescent; all came from the United States, Italy and Spain. In each case, the material was cDNA or gDNA derived from T cells, B-cell-depleted T cells, or PBMCs.

The length of the CDR3 is 15 residues. V was pared by 5 bases and J by 3 bases, with 5 bases of the junction left unmatched. Germline CDR1 reads MNHEY; CDR2 reads SMNVEV (reference sequence). Generated by immunoSEQ multiplex PCR, the TCRdb table keeps only in-frame clones and is missing some. The table has about 290,000 clones, 85% seen once. The sequence was collected from a woman between 45 and 65 years old with active or convalescent COVID-19. V is TRBV27 and J is TRBJ2-3; the match to TRBD1 covers 10 bases. The sample consisted of peripheral blood. CDR3 DNA: TGTGCCAGCAGTCCCGGGACAGGGGTAACAGATACGCAGTATTTT. Encoded protein: CASSPGTGVTDTQYF.